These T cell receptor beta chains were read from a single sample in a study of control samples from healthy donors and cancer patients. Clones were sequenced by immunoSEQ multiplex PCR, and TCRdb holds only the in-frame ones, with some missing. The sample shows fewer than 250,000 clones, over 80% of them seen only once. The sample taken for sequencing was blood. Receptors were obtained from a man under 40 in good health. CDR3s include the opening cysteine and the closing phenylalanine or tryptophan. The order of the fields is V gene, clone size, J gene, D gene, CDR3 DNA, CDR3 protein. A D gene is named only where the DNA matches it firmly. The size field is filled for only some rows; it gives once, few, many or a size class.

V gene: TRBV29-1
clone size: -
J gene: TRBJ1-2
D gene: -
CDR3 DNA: TGCAGCTCTACGGGGGCGCCAAACTATGGCTACACCTTC
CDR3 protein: CSSTGAPNYGYTF

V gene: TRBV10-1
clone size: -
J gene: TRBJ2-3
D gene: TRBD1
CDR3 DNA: TGCGCCAGCAGTCGGACAGGGGCCTCCTACACAGATACGCAGTATTTT
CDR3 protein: CASSRTGASYTDTQYF

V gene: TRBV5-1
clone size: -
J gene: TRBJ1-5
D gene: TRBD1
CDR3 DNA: TGCGCCAGCAGCTTAACAGGGGGCGCCGATCAGCCCCAGCATTTT
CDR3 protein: CASSLTGGADQPQHF

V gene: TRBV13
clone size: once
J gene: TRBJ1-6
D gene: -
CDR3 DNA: TGTGCCAGCAGTCACTTTGGTTCACCCCTCCACTTT
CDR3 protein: CASSHFGSPLHF

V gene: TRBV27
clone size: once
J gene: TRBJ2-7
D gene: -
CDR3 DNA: TGTGCCAGCAGTTTTAAAGTCCCAACCTACGAGCAGTACTTC
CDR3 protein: CASSFKVPTYEQYF

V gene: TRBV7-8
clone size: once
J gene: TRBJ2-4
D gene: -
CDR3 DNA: TGTGCCAGCAGCTTAGCTTCCCCCAGGGAAAACATTCAGTACTTC
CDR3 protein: CASSLASPRENIQYF

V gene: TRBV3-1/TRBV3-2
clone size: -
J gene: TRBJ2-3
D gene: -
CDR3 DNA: TGTGCCAGCAGCCCATCTAGCACAGATACGCAGTATTTT
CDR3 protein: CASSPSSTDTQYF

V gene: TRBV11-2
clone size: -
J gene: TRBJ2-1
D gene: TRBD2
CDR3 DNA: TGTGCCAGCAGCGGCCTAGCGGGGGGGCCATATGAGCAGTTCTTC
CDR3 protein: CASSGLAGGPYEQFF

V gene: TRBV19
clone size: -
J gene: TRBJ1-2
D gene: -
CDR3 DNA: TGTGCCAGTACCCCGTGGAACCTTCCTGACGGCTACACCTTC
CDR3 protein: CASTPWNLPDGYTF

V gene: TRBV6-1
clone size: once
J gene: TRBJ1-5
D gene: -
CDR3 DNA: TGTGCCAGCAGTGAGGACTTTCAGCCCCAGCATTTT
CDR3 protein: CASSEDFQPQHF

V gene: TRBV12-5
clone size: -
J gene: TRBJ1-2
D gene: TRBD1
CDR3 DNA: TGTGCTAGTGGTTTATCAGAGGTTTTCGATGGGACAGAAGAGGGCTACACCTTC
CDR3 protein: CASGLSEVFDGTEEGYTF

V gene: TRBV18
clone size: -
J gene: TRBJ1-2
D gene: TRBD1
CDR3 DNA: TGTGCCAGCTCGCCGGGACAGGCCCTCGACTACACCTTC
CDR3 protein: CASSPGQALDYTF

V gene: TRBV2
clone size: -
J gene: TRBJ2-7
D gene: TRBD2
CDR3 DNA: TGTGCCAGCAGTGATCAGCGGGGGAACTACGAGCAGTACTTC
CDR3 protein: CASSDQRGNYEQYF

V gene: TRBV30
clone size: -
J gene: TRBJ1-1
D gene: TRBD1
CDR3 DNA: TGTGCCTGGAATAGACAGGGCCGGGGCACTGAAGCTTTCTTT
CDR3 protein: CAWNRQGRGTEAFF

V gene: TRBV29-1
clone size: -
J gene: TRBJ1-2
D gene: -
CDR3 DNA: TGCAGCGTTGCGTCCGGAGACTATGGCTACACCTTC
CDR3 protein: CSVASGDYGYTF

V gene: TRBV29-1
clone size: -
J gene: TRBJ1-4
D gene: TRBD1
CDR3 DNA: TGCAGCGCTGGGACAGGGGCCACTAATGAAAAACTGTTTTTT
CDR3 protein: CSAGTGATNEKLFF

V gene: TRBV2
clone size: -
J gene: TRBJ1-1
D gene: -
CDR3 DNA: TGTGCCAGCAGTGAAGGGTATAACACTGAAGCTTTCTTT
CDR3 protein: CASSEGYNTEAFF

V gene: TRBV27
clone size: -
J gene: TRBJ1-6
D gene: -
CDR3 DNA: TGTGCCAGCAGTTGGGGGAAAATGAATTCACCCCTCCACTTT
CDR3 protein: CASSWGKMNSPLHF

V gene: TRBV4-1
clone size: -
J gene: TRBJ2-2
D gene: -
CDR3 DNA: TGCGCCAGCAGCCAAGATGGGACGGGCCAGACCGGGGAGCTGTTTTTT
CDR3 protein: CASSQDGTGQTGELFF

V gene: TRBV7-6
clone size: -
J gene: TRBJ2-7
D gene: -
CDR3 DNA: TGTGCCAGCAGCTTAGGGCAGGGACTCTCCTACGAGCAGTACTTC
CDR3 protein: CASSLGQGLSYEQYF

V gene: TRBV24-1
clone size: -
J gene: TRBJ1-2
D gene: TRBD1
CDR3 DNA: TGTGCCACCAGCCGCGGACAGGGAGGAAACTATGGCTACACCTTC
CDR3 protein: CATSRGQGGNYGYTF

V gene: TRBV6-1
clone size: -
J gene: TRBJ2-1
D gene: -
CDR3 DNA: TGTGCCAGCAGTGAAGCGCGTAGGCAGGATAATGAGCAGTTCTTC
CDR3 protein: CASSEARRQDNEQFF

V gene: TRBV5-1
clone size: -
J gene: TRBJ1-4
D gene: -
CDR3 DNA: TGCGCCAGCAGCTTGGACAGGGTGAAAGAAAAACTGTTTTTT
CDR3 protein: CASSLDRVKEKLFF

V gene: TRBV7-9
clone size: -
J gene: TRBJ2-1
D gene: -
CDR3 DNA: TGTGCCAGCAGCCTTGCTGAGCAGTTCTTC
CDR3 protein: CASSLAEQFF

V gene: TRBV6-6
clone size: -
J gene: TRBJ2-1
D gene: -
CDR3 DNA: TGTGCCGCCCGACGGGGAGACCTATACAATGAGCAGTTCTTC
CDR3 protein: CAARRGDLYNEQFF

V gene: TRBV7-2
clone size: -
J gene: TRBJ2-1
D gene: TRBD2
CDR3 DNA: TGTGCCAGCAATGCTGGACTAGCGGGGACCTCCTACAATGAGCAGTTCTTC
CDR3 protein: CASNAGLAGTSYNEQFF

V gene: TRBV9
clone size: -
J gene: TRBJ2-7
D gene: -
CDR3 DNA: TGTGCCAGCAGCGTAGAACAGAGCTACGAGCAGTACTTC
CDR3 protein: CASSVEQSYEQYF

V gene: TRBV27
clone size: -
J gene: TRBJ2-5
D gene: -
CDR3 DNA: TGTGCCAGCAGTTTATCCAGCGGGTCCCAAGAGACCCAGTACTTC
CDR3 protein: CASSLSSGSQETQYF

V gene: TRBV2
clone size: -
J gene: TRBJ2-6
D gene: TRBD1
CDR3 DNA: TGTGCCAGCAGGGGAGGACAGGGGAACCCTCCTGGGGCCAACGTCCTGACTTTC
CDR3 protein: CASRGGQGNPPGANVLTF

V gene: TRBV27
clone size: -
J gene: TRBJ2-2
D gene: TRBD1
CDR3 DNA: TGTGCCAGTAGTGCACAGGGGCACACCGGGGAGCTGTTTTTT
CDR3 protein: CASSAQGHTGELFF

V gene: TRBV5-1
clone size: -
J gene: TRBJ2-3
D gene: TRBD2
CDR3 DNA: TGCGCCAGCAGCTTGGTTAGCGGGGGTAGCACAGATACGCAGTATTTT
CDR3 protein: CASSLVSGGSTDTQYF

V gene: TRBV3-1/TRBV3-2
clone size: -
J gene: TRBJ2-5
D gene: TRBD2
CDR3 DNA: TGTGCCAGCAGCCCCCTAGCGGGGGGCGAGACCCAGTACTTC
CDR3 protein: CASSPLAGGETQYF

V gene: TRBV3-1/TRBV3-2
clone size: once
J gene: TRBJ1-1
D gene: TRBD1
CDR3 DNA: TGTGCCAGCAGCCAAGATCGGACAGGGCGTGCCACTGAAGCTTTCTTT
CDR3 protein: CASSQDRTGRATEAFF

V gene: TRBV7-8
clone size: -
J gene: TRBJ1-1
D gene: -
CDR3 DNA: TGTGCCAGCAGCTTAATTCGCGGGGCAGGGTTGGGCACTGAAGCTTTCTTT
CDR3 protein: CASSLIRGAGLGTEAFF

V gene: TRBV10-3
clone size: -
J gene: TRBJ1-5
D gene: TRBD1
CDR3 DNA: TGTGCCATCAGGGCTGACAGGGGACAGCCCCAGCATTTT
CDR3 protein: CAIRADRGQPQHF

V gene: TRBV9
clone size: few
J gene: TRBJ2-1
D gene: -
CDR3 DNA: TGTGCCAGCAGCGTAGACCGGGATGAGCAGTTCTTC
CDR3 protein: CASSVDRDEQFF

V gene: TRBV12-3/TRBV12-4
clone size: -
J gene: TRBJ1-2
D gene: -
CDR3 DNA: TGTGCCAGCTCTTCCAGGGGATTTGGAGGCTACACCTTC
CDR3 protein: CASSSRGFGGYTF